This T cell receptor beta chain comes out of a study of sequential checkpoint blockade in melanoma. The overall study: Arm A got nivolumab then ipilimumab; arm B the reverse, 1:1. After both sequences, patients received maintenance nivolumab.

The treatment denotes: randomized to nivolumab then ipilimumab (arm A) or the reverse (arm B). Clones were sequenced by immunoSEQ multiplex PCR, and TCRdb holds only the in-frame ones, with some missing. The sample has over 10,000 clones; around 68% are singletons. Trimming cost V 6 bases and J 1 base; bases outside gene matches: 2. Germline-derived CDR1 and CDR2 are SQVTM and ANQGSEA. The CDR3 spans 13 residues. Sequencing used CD8+ T cells sorted from blood (inferred from file names), obtained from a patient given nivolumab and ipilimumab in sequence. This receptor was taken from a human donor with melanoma. The chain is built from TRBV29-1 and TRBJ2-2; 7 positions match TRBD1. The CDR3 coding sequence is TGCAGCGTCGGACAGGTGAACACCGGGGAGCTGTTTTTT. This gives the protein CSVGQVNTGELFF.